What follows is one TCR beta chain and its context. Antigen specificity is unknown. The entry originates in a study of cytomegalovirus exposure and HLA in healthy donors. General study points: In vitro testing confirmed a few CMV-associated chains as specific for CMV antigens. TCR beta sequences reportedly predicted most subjects' HLA-A and HLA-B alleles accurately. In a later analysis, more than 15,000 TCR beta sequences were associated with HLA alleles at 0.05 false discovery rate.

Both 60 Vbeta primers and 13 Jbeta primers went into the PCR. The protocol was immunoSEQ multiplex PCR, while the TCRdb copy is restricted to in-frame clones and leaves out a portion. The sample shows fewer than 200,000 clones, approximately 76% of them seen only once. V lost 6 bases, J lost 7 bases, and 3 bases stayed unmatched. CDR3 length equals 14 residues. Germline CDR1 MNHEY, CDR2 SVGAGI. The chain couples TRBV6-5 to TRBJ2-1, with 13 bases matching TRBD2. The TCR originated in a man aged 55 to 70 in good health and CMV-seronegative. Specimen: PBMCs. This CDR3 reads CASSRTSGGNEQFF. The CDR3 DNA sequence: TGTGCCAGCAGCCGGACTAGCGGGGGAAATGAGCAGTTCTTC.